The present T cell receptor beta chain was sequenced within a study of CD8+ T cells in alopecia areata. Broader study findings: Lesional tissue from the scalp (especially in alopecia totalis/universalis) showed higher clonality than normal scalp.

V shed 10 bases, J shed 2 bases, and the junction held 8 bases outside the gene matches. Germline V gives CDR1 MNHEY, CDR2 SMNVEV (reference sequence). CDR3 length equals 13 residues. About this clone: Its specificity is not known.

After isolation, RNA underwent reverse transcription to generate cDNA as the sequencing template. Data came from immunoSEQ multiplex PCR; TCRdb stores just in-frame clones and leaves some out. The sample has approximately 98,000 clones; 59% are singletons. Sequenced input: CD8+ T cells sorted from blood. This clonotype was obtained from a human donor in good health. J is TRBJ2-7 and V is TRBV27; 7 nucleotides align to TRBD2. CDR3 in DNA: TGTGCCACCAGCCAGAGCGGGACCTACGAGCAGTACTTC. Translated, it gives CATSQSGTYEQYF.